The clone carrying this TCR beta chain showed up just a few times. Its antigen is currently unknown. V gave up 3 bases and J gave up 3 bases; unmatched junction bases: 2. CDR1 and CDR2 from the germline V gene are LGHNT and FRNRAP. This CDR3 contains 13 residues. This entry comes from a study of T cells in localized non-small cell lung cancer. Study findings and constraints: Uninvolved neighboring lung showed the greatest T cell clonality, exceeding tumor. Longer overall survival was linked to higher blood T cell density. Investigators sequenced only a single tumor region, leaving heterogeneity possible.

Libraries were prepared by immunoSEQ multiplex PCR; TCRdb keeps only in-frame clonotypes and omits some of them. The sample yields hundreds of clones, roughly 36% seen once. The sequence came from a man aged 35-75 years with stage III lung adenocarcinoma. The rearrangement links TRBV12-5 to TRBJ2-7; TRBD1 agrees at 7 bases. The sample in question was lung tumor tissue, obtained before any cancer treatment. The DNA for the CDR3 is TGTGCTAGTGGTTTCTCAGGGGGCTACGAGCAGTACTTC. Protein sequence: CASGFSGGYEQYF.